The TCR beta chain described here comes from a study of blood T cell repertoires in COVID-19. The junction had 7 bases not matched to a gene; V was cut back by 6 bases and J by 3 bases. Germline lookup yields CDR1 KGHDR and CDR2 SFDVKD. The length of the CDR3 is 16 residues. Clones were read by immunoSEQ multiplex PCR, and TCRdb kept only the in-frame ones, dropping some. The sample consists of 150,000 to 200,000 clones, more than 75% of them appearing once. This chain uses TRBV24-1 with TRBJ2-2, with 9 bases lining up with TRBD1. The sequencing input was PBMCs or T cells enriched from blood (not recorded which). The TCR sequence derives from a man aged 35-49 years who had recovered from COVID-19. CDR3 sequence (DNA): TGTGCCACCAGTACGGCGGGGACAGGGTACACCGGGGAGCTGTTTTTT. Its translation is CATSTAGTGYTGELFF.